These 19 T cell receptor beta chains were sequenced from one sample in a study of CD8 T cells in Susac syndrome. RNA in amounts of roughly 0.5 to 1 ug was reverse transcribed with random hexamers. Using its own MiXCR run on the immunoSEQ multiplex PCR reads, TCRdb lists one record per CDR3 protein. Counted here are roughly 120,000 distinct CDR3 sequences, around 94% occurring once; the ten biggest clones make up around 0.12%. The sample comprised CD4+ T cells from PBMCs. These receptors all stem from a human donor with multiple sclerosis.

The CDR3 DNA follows: TGTGCCAGCAGCTTGGAGACTAGACCCACAGATACGCAGTATTTT. Amino acid sequence: CASSLETRPTDTQYF. The chain has TRBV5-6 and TRBJ2-3; TRBD2 is a possible D gene (6 bases). CDR1 is SGHDT and CDR2 is YYEEEE in the germline V gene. V was trimmed by 0 bases and J by 2 bases, leaving 10 bases between them. CDR3 length: 15 residues.

CDR3 nucleotides: TGTGCCAGCAGTGAGTTAGGCGGGCCCCAAGAGACCCAGTACTTC. Protein product: CASSELGGPQETQYF. This sequence joins TRBV25-1 and TRBJ2-5; maybe TRBD2 (5 bases). V was cut by 3 bases and J by 1 base, with 12 bases left in between. The germline V gene has CDR1 MGHDK and CDR2 SYGVNS. CDR3 size: 15 residues.

This chain links TRBV19 with TRBJ2-7; TRBD1 might be the D (5 bases). Looked up from germline, CDR1 is LNHDA and CDR2 is SQIVND (reference sequence). The CDR3 has 14 amino acids. V was pared by 6 bases and J by 3 bases, with 15 bases between. In DNA form, the CDR3 reads TGTGCCAGTAGCTCCGACAGCAAAGGCTACGAGCAGTACTTC. Protein: CASSSDSKGYEQYF.

This chain uses TRBV12-3 or TRBV12-4 with TRBJ1-2, with D unclear. CDR3 length equals 15 residues. V dropped 5 bases and J dropped 4 bases, with 17 bases sitting between them. The CDR3 loop reads CASSGGRALSYGYTF. The CDR3 DNA follows: TGTGCCAGCAGTGGAGGGCGAGCCCTCAGCTATGGCTACACCTTC.

V and J are TRBV19 and TRBJ1-1, with no clear D. Per the germline V gene, CDR1 is LNHDA and CDR2 is SQIVND (reference sequence). CDR3 length: 16 amino acids. V was cut by 5 bases and J by 1 base, with 17 bases left in between. CDR3 in amino acids: CASSLWTVSGNTEAFF. The DNA for the CDR3 is TGTGCCAGTAGTCTATGGACGGTAAGCGGGAACACTGAAGCTTTCTTT.

This chain links TRBV3-1 with TRBJ2-5; no clear D gene. The CDR3 covers 12 residues. Trimming shortened V by 1 base and J by 5 bases, and 5 bases separated the two germline ends. CDR1 and CDR2 from the germline V gene are LGHDT and YNNKEL (reference sequence). For the CDR3, the DNA is TGTGCCAGCAGCCAAGCATCGGAGACCCAGTACTTC. Protein product: CASSQASETQYF.

CDR3 sequence: CAWSVVGSMRELFF. CDR3 DNA: TGTGCCTGGAGTGTAGTCGGGAGTATGAGGGAGCTGTTTTTT. This rearrangement joins TRBV30 to TRBJ2-2; tentatively, D is TRBD2 (6 bases). Trimming took 0 bases from V and 9 from J, leaving 14 bases between them. Germline CDR1 and CDR2: GTSNPN and SVGIG (reference sequence). There are 14 residues in the CDR3.

The genes are TRBV5-1 and TRBJ2-1; TRBD1 might be the D (5 bases). Trimming cost V 5 bases and J 3 bases, with 9 bases left between them. The germline gives CDR1 SGHRS, CDR2 YFSETQ. This CDR3 is built from 13 residues. The CDR3 reads CASRKQGYNEQFF. CDR3 DNA: TGCGCCAGCAGGAAGCAGGGCTACAATGAGCAGTTCTTC.

The CDR3 sequence: CASSPGDTNEKLFF. The CDR3 nucleotides are TGTGCCAGCTCACCAGGGGATACTAATGAAAAACTGTTTTTT. This rearrangement joins TRBV18 to TRBJ1-4, with D hard to call. The CDR3 length is 14 residues. The V gene's germline CDR1 is KGHSH and CDR2 LQKENI. V was cut by 2 bases and J by 2 bases, with 6 bases left in between.

This rearrangement joins TRBV5-4 to TRBJ2-2, with 9 positions matching TRBD1. The length of the CDR3 is 16 residues. J gave up 0 bases and V 4 bases, and 4 bases lay outside the gene matches. Germline V CDR1 and CDR2: SGHNT, YYREEE (reference sequence). CDR3 bases: TGTGCCAGCAGCCCGACAGGGGGTTCGAACACCGGGGAGCTGTTTTTT. The encoded protein is CASSPTGGSNTGELFF.

The chain is built from TRBV19 and TRBJ2-5; tentatively, D is TRBD2 (5 bases). CDR1 LNHDA and CDR2 SQIVND come from the germline V gene (reference sequence). V dropped 5 bases and J dropped 0 bases, with 7 bases sitting between them. CDR3 size: 13 residues. The CDR3 here is CASSRLHQETQYF. For the CDR3, the DNA is TGTGCCAGTAGTCGACTACACCAAGAGACCCAGTACTTC. Combining the CDR3 with reference TRBV19 and TRBJ2-5 gives the whole variable domain DGGITQSPKYLFRKEGQNVTLSCEQNLNHDAMYWYRQDPGQGLRLIYYSQIVNDFQKGDIAEGYSVSREKKESFPLTVTSAQKNPTAFYLCASSRLHQETQYFGPGTRLLVL.

The CDR3 region has the DNA TGTGCCAGCAGCCGGACAGGGATCAGCGAGACCCAGTACTTC. It is translated as CASSRTGISETQYF. The chain employs TRBV7-9 and TRBJ2-5; TRBD1 aligns across 8 bases. The CDR3 runs 14 residues. Germline V gene sequence: CDR1 SEHNR, CDR2 FQNEAQ (reference sequence). The J segment lost 5 bases and the V segment lost 5 bases, leaving 7 bases of the junction unmatched.

The chain links TRBV19 to TRBJ2-3, with 9 bases identical to TRBD2. The CDR3 is 15 amino acids. Germline CDR1 LNHDA, CDR2 SQIVND (reference sequence). Trimming took 9 bases from V and 2 from J; bases not matched to a gene: 9. The CDR3 DNA reads TGTGCCAGCCATCCTAGCGGGGCGACCACAGATACGCAGTATTTT. It encodes CASHPSGATTDTQYF.

As DNA, the CDR3 is TGTGCCAGCAGTTACTCGAGGACTAGCGGGTACGAGCAGTACTTC. This codes for CASSYSRTSGYEQYF. The V call is TRBV6-5, the J call TRBJ2-7, with 11 bases aligning to TRBD2. Per germline, CDR1 MNHEY and CDR2 SVGAGI. Trimming removed 0 bases from V and 4 bases from J; junction bases left unmatched: 2. The CDR3 spans 15 residues.

Here the CDR3 DNA reads TGTGCCAGTAGTTGGCGAACGGGAAACAATGAAAAACTGTTTTTT. Its translation is CASSWRTGNNEKLFF. The V gene is TRBV19, the J gene TRBJ1-4; D is undetermined. Germline V gene lookup returns CDR1 LNHDA and CDR2 SQIVND (reference sequence). The CDR3 length is 15 residues. V dropped 5 bases and J dropped 5 bases, with 15 bases sitting between them. The full variable domain, with the rest looked up from reference TRBV19 and TRBJ1-4, is DGGITQSPKYLFRKEGQNVTLSCEQNLNHDAMYWYRQDPGQGLRLIYYSQIVNDFQKGDIAEGYSVSREKKESFPLTVTSAQKNPTAFYLCASSWRTGNNEKLFFGSGTQLSVL.

V and J are TRBV19 and TRBJ1-5, with D perhaps matching TRBD1 (5 bases). The CDR3 totals 14 residues. The germline V gene encodes CDR1 LNHDA and CDR2 SQIVND (reference sequence). The V gene lost 7 bases and the J gene lost 7 bases, with 17 bases spanning the gap. CDR3 bases: TGTGCCAGTATTAAGGAGGGGAGAGGCCAGCCCCAGCATTTT. Amino acids: CASIKEGRGQPQHF.

V is TRBV19 and J is TRBJ2-7, with D possibly matching TRBD2 (5 bases). CDR3 size: 15 residues. Between the trimmed V and J ends, which lost 5 bases and 2 bases, there was a span of 16 bases. CDR1 LNHDA and CDR2 SQIVND come from the germline V gene (reference sequence). This chain's CDR3 is CASSDYGSDPYEQYF. The CDR3 nucleotides are TGTGCCAGTAGTGATTACGGTAGCGACCCCTACGAGCAGTACTTC.

This clonotype was seen once. The V call is TRBV30, the J call TRBJ1-6; 7 nucleotides line up with TRBD1. V was clipped by 2 bases and J by 6 bases; unmatched bases: 4. This CDR3 has 14 residues. The germline gives CDR1 GTSNPN, CDR2 SVGIG (reference sequence). CDR3 coding DNA: TGTGCCTGGAGTCCGACAGGGCGTAATTCACCCCTCCACTTT. Residues: CAWSPTGRNSPLHF.

In its sample, this clonotype was seen a few times. The chain employs TRBV18 and TRBJ2-5; 8 positions agree with TRBD2. The length of the CDR3 is 13 residues. Germline loops: CDR1 KGHSH, CDR2 LQKENI. V was clipped by 3 bases and J by 5 bases; unmatched bases: 2. CDR3 sequence: CASSPTGGETQYF. CDR3 DNA: TGTGCCAGCTCACCCACGGGAGGGGAGACCCAGTACTTC.